The 32 T cell receptor beta chains below were found in one sample sequenced in a study of post-analysis software for immune sequencing data. The antigens of these receptors remain unknown. General observations from the study: Relative to controls, patients had several TRBV segments at higher frequency, with TRBV5-6, TRBV5-1 and TRBV20-1 among these.

Unique molecular identifiers featured in each of the TCR beta cDNA libraries. TCRdb used MiXCR to reprocess the PCR reads, holding one entry per CDR3 protein. The sample includes about 400,000 distinct CDR3 sequences, roughly 35% seen only once; the top ten take around 15%. Source material: blood. The receptors stem from a girl aged 5-17 years with multiple sclerosis.

The chain employs TRBV14 and TRBJ2-3; 8 nucleotides align to TRBD1. The J segment lost 1 base and the V segment lost 5 bases, leaving 8 bases of the junction unmatched. Per the germline V gene, CDR1 is SGHDN and CDR2 is FVKESK. The CDR3 extends over 16 amino acids. The CDR3 bases are TGTGCCAGCAGCGATGACTTGACAGGGGGCACAGATACGCAGTATTTT. Its protein product is CASSDDLTGGTDTQYF.

To note about this clonotype: One end of the junction varies from germline; a read error may be responsible. The chain couples TRBV7-2 to TRBJ2-3, with 7 bases aligning to TRBD1. The CDR3 length is 16 residues. Germline V gene lookup returns CDR1 SGHTA and CDR2 FQGNSA. The CDR3 sequence is CANSFDRALYTDTQYF. The CDR3 DNA sequence: TGTGCCAACAGCTTCGACAGGGCCCTTTACACAGATACGCAGTATTTT.

This rearrangement joins TRBV4-3 to TRBJ2-1, with 10 bases that match TRBD2. V shed 0 bases and J 8 bases; nucleotides not matched to a gene: 4. The CDR3 length is 15 residues. Germline V gives CDR1 LGHNA, CDR2 YSLEER. CDR3 DNA sequence: TGCGCCAGCAGCCAAGAGGCTAGCGGGGGTCATGAGCAGTTCTTC. It encodes CASSQEASGGHEQFF.

The chain uses TRBV27 and TRBJ2-7, with 8 bases matching TRBD1. The CDR3 contains 18 residues. Germline V CDR1 and CDR2: MNHEY, SMNVEV (reference sequence). With 6 bases clipped from V and 1 base from J, the junction kept 17 bases outside the gene matches. CDR3 in amino acids: CASSSGTGLPPTSYEQYF. CDR3 coding DNA: TGTGCCAGCAGCTCCGGGACAGGCTTGCCCCCAACTTCCTACGAGCAGTACTTC.

J is TRBJ2-3 and V is TRBV2; 9 bases are a match to TRBD1. V shed 7 bases, J shed 3 bases, and the junction held 2 bases outside the gene matches. Germline values: CDR1 SNHLY, CDR2 FYNNEI. CDR3 length equals 13 residues. CDR3 nucleotide sequence: TGTGCCAGCATGACAGGGGGAACAGATACGCAGTATTTT. Residues: CASMTGGTDTQYF.

The gene calls are TRBV20-1 and TRBJ1-5; possibly TRBD1 for D (5 bases). In germline, CDR1 is DFQATT, CDR2 SNEGSKA (reference sequence). V was pared by 0 bases and J by 4 bases, with 16 bases between. The CDR3 contains 16 residues. The CDR3 is CSARDLWAGSNQPQHF. CDR3 DNA: TGCAGTGCTAGAGATCTTTGGGCAGGGTCAAATCAGCCCCAGCATTTT.

J is TRBJ1-2 and V is TRBV7-8, with D possibly TRBD1 on 6 matching bases. Trimming removed 7 bases at V and 2 bases at J, with 23 bases between. Germline values: CDR1 SGHVS, CDR2 FQNEAQ. The CDR3 is 17 amino acids. The CDR3 DNA sequence: TGTGCCAGCATCCAGGGGCGGATGCCCCTGGTGAACTATGGCTACACCTTC. Translation gives CASIQGRMPLVNYGYTF.

This clonotype was seen a few times. V usage is TRBV7-2 and J usage is TRBJ2-7, with D possibly being TRBD2 (6 bases). Germline V lookup: CDR1 SGHTA, CDR2 FQGNSA. The ends were cut back, 7 bases at V and 2 bases at J, with 18 bases in the middle. The CDR3 sequence is 15 residues long. The CDR3 bases are TGTGCCAGCACCACCGGGACTGGCCCCCCCTACGAGCAGTACTTC. It encodes CASTTGTGPPYEQYF.

The chain recombines TRBV7-2 with TRBJ2-1; tentative D call: TRBD1 (5 bases). Germline V gives CDR1 SGHTA, CDR2 FQGNSA. This CDR3 has 15 amino acids. V was cut by 3 bases and J by 4 bases, with 13 bases left in between. CDR3 in DNA: TGTGCCAGCAGCTTTGACCGACAGTTTTACAATGAGCAGTTCTTC. This sequence encodes CASSFDRQFYNEQFF.

The chain uses TRBV12-3 or TRBV12-4 and TRBJ2-7, with D unclear. The CDR3 runs to 15 residues. Trimming took off 6 bases at V and 5 bases at J, with 20 bases between the two ends. The CDR3 bases are TGTGCCAGCAGCCTAATATCCGCCGGGCCCCACGAGCAGTACTTC. Protein sequence: CASSLISAGPHEQYF.

This clonotype was seen a single time. The V and J genes are TRBV11-2 and TRBJ2-7, with D perhaps given as TRBD1 or TRBD2 (5 bases each). The germline V gene has CDR1 SGHAT and CDR2 FQNNGV. Deletions cut 2 bases from V and 4 bases from J, with 18 bases between. The CDR3 has 16 residues. DNA for the CDR3: TGTGCCAGCAGCTTATTCGGGACGGGCCTGGATTACGAGCAGTACTTC. This codes for CASSLFGTGLDYEQYF.

This clonotype was seen many times. The chain is built from TRBV5-1 and TRBJ2-7; D unresolved. Trimming stripped 5 bases from V and 1 base from J, with 4 bases between. This CDR3 region has 11 residues. CDR1 and CDR2 from the germline V gene are SGHRS and YFSETQ. Here the CDR3 DNA reads TGCGCCAGCAGAGGGTCCTACGAGCAGTACTTC. It is translated as CASRGSYEQYF.

This clonotype was detected a few times. The J gene is TRBJ2-4, the V gene TRBV5-1, with a tentative D call TRBD1 (5 bases). Germline V gene lookup returns CDR1 SGHRS and CDR2 YFSETQ. CDR3 length equals 15 residues. The V end was cut by 4 bases, the J end by 4 bases, with 15 bases between. Here the CDR3 DNA reads TGCGCCAGCAGCCCTTCCCAAGCAGGGAAAAACATTCAGTACTTC. Its protein is CASSPSQAGKNIQYF.

The CDR3 DNA follows: TGTGCCAGCAGCTCCCCACTAGAGGGTTCACCCCTCCACTTT. Encoded protein: CASSSPLEGSPLHF. This rearrangement joins TRBV7-9 to TRBJ1-6; D is unresolved. Per the germline V gene, CDR1 is SEHNR and CDR2 is FQNEAQ (reference sequence). The CDR3 runs 14 residues. Between the trimmed V and J ends, which lost 4 bases and 9 bases, there was a span of 13 bases.

The CDR3 coding sequence is TGTGCCAGCAGCCCTAGCGGGGGGCGAACCTACAATGAGCAGTTCTTC. This codes for CASSPSGGRTYNEQFF. This chain uses TRBV7-9 with TRBJ2-1; TRBD2 aligns across 11 bases. Trimming cost V 5 bases and J 2 bases; bases outside gene matches: 5. The CDR3 runs to 16 residues. The germline V gene encodes CDR1 SEHNR and CDR2 FQNEAQ (reference sequence).

This rearrangement joins TRBV6-5 to TRBJ2-3; a weak D match, TRBD2 (5 bases). Germline V gene lookup returns CDR1 MNHEY and CDR2 SVGAGI. The CDR3 runs 14 residues. Trimming pared 2 bases from V and 5 bases from J, leaving 11 bases between. CDR3 residues: CASSYGPAGDTQYF. The CDR3 DNA sequence: TGTGCCAGCAGTTACGGACCCGCGGGAGATACGCAGTATTTT.

This chain uses TRBV20-1 with TRBJ2-1; 7 bases align to TRBD2. The CDR3 has 14 amino acids. Germline values: CDR1 DFQATT, CDR2 SNEGSKA (reference sequence). V was pared by 1 base and J by 9 bases, with 9 bases of the junction left unmatched. The CDR3 DNA follows: TGCAGTGCTAGAGGACGGGGGGTGGGTGGTGAGCAGTTCTTC. Protein sequence: CSARGRGVGGEQFF.

This clonotype has just a few counts. The chain combines TRBV10-3 with TRBJ2-4; 11 nucleotides line up with TRBD1. TRBJ2-7 explains the end of the DNA better; the J call may be wrong. Germline V gene sequence: CDR1 ENHRY, CDR2 SYGVKD. The CDR3 is 20 residues long. CDR3 in DNA: TGTGCCATCAGTGATCACCCTCGGGACAGGGGGTCCCATCCCATCTACGAGCAGTACTTC. This sequence encodes CAISDHPRDRGSHPIYEQYF.

The chain has TRBV29-1 and TRBJ2-1; D is ambiguous. Germline CDR1 is SQVTM and CDR2 is ANQGSEA. The CDR3 runs to 12 residues. V was cut by 2 bases and J by 8 bases, with 10 bases left in between. For the CDR3, the DNA is TGCAGCGTTGAATCAAGGGCAGATGAGCAGTTCTTC. This sequence encodes CSVESRADEQFF.

The chain combines TRBV7-6 with TRBJ2-1; TRBD2 aligns across 8 bases. V dropped 5 bases and J dropped 15; count of bases not matched to a gene: 12. Per germline, CDR1 SGHVS and CDR2 FNYEAQ. This CDR3 has 13 amino acids. The CDR3 loop reads CASSQGIAGNRFF. CDR3 in DNA: TGTGCCAGCAGCCAAGGGATAGCGGGGAATCGGTTCTTC.

The CDR3 protein is CASSLDVSYNEQFF. Here the CDR3 DNA reads TGTGCCAGCAGCTTAGACGTCTCCTACAATGAGCAGTTCTTC. The genes are TRBV7-2 and TRBJ2-1; D call uncertain. Germline V lookup: CDR1 SGHTA, CDR2 FQGNSA. The CDR3 extends over 14 amino acids. V lost 1 base and J lost 0, with 4 bases in between.

This chain links TRBV7-2 with TRBJ2-5, with D unclear. CDR3 length: 15 residues. V lost 1 base and J lost 4, with 13 bases in between. The germline V gene has CDR1 SGHTA and CDR2 FQGNSA. The CDR3 is CASSLGRATRETQYF. The CDR3 region has the DNA TGTGCCAGCAGCTTAGGGAGAGCCACCCGAGAGACCCAGTACTTC. Full variable domain (rest looked up from reference TRBV7-2 and TRBJ2-5): GAGVSQSPSNKVTEKGKDVELRCDPISGHTALYWYRQSLGQGLEFLIYFQGNSAPDKSGLPSDRFSAERTGGSVSTLTIQRTQQEDSAVYLCASSLGRATRETQYFGPGTRLLVL.

This clonotype was observed a handful of times. This chain connects TRBV7-3 to TRBJ1-6; D is perhaps TRBD1 (5 bases). The germline V and J ends were trimmed by 2 bases and 7 bases, with 15 bases remaining between them. The CDR3 is made up of 16 amino acids. From germline, CDR1 is SGHTA and CDR2 FQGTGA. In DNA, the CDR3 is TGTGCCAGCAGCTTAGATCCCCGGGGCAACAATTCACCCCTCCACTTT. Translated, it gives CASSLDPRGNNSPLHF. Full variable domain (remainder filled in from reference TRBV7-3 and TRBJ1-6): GAGVSQTPSNKVTEKGKYVELRCDPISGHTALYWYRQSLGQGPEFLIYFQGTGAADDSGLPNDRFFAVRPEGSVSTLKIQRTERGDSAVYLCASSLDPRGNNSPLHFGNGTRLTVT.

This clonotype was detected only a few times. The chain links TRBV6-6 to TRBJ1-1; 7 nucleotides agree with TRBD1. The ends lost 8 bases at V and 8 bases at J; junction bases unmatched: 8. Germline V CDR1 and CDR2: MNHNY, SVGAGI (reference sequence). There are 12 residues in the CDR3. CDR3 DNA sequence: TGTGCCAGCCGGGACAGCCCATTGGAAGCTTTCTTT. It is translated as CASRDSPLEAFF.

This clonotype was detected many times. J is TRBJ2-7 and V is TRBV6-2 or TRBV6-3; D is undetermined. Germline assignment: CDR1 MNHEY and CDR2 SVGEGT. The CDR3 is 16 residues long. Trimming stripped 0 bases from V and 2 bases from J, with 14 bases between. The CDR3 spells CASSYSKNTGPYEQYF. CDR3 DNA sequence: TGTGCCAGCAGTTACTCGAAAAATACGGGTCCCTACGAGCAGTACTTC.

The chain carries TRBV6-1 and TRBJ2-3; no firm D call. This CDR3 comprises 13 residues. V shed 0 bases and J shed 6 bases, with 7 bases lying between them. The germline V gene has CDR1 MNHNS and CDR2 SASEGT. This CDR3 is CASSEARKDTQYF. In nucleotides, the CDR3 is TGTGCCAGCAGTGAAGCGCGGAAGGATACGCAGTATTTT.

The chain carries TRBV5-1 and TRBJ1-4, with TRBD1 identical over 7 bases. Germline V gene data show CDR1 as SGHRS and CDR2 as YFSETQ. There are 15 residues in the CDR3. With 4 bases clipped from V and 7 bases from J, the junction kept 10 bases outside the gene matches. In DNA, the CDR3 is TGCGCCAGCAGCGCCCGGGACAGTTCGGCTGAAAAACTGTTTTTT. This sequence encodes CASSARDSSAEKLFF.

Only a few counts were recorded for this clonotype. V and J are TRBV24-1 and TRBJ2-1; D perhaps matches TRBD1 (5 bases). V lost 4 bases, J lost 5 bases, and 14 bases lay in between. Germline V gene sequence: CDR1 KGHDR, CDR2 SFDVKD. This CDR3 spans 15 amino acids. This CDR3 reads CATSDPGRQNNEQFF. The CDR3 nucleotides read TGTGCCACCAGTGACCCCGGTCGACAGAACAATGAGCAGTTCTTC.

The V call is TRBV12-3 or TRBV12-4, the J call TRBJ1-6; 8 nucleotides align to TRBD1. The CDR3 is 17 amino acids. Losses at the gene ends were 4 bases for V and 2 bases for J; bases not matched to a gene: 7. CDR3 amino acids: CASSSLGQGPYNSPLHF. The CDR3 DNA reads TGTGCCAGCAGTTCCTTAGGACAGGGTCCCTATAATTCACCCCTCCACTTT.

The chain links TRBV28 to TRBJ2-7, with D unresolved. The CDR3 has 10 residues. CDR1 is MDHEN, CDR2 SYDVKM, per germline. The CDR3 bases are TGTGCTACGGCCAGCTACGAGCAGTACTTC. Translating gives CATASYEQYF.

This clonotype has just a few counts. The CDR3 coding sequence is TGTGCCAGCAGCACGGGACAGGGGAAGAATCAGCCCCAGCATTTT. Encoded protein: CASSTGQGKNQPQHF. The chain couples TRBV12-3 or TRBV12-4 to TRBJ1-5; 10 bases match TRBD1. The CDR3 has 15 amino acids. V was clipped by 6 bases and J by 4 bases; unmatched bases: 6.

The chain employs TRBV12-3 or TRBV12-4 and TRBJ1-2; perhaps TRBD1 as D (5 bases). Trimming pared 9 bases from V and 7 bases from J, leaving 15 bases between. The CDR3 extends over 12 amino acids. The CDR3 spells CASRGRDGGYTF. CDR3 coding DNA: TGTGCCAGTAGGGGCAGGGATGGTGGCTACACCTTC.